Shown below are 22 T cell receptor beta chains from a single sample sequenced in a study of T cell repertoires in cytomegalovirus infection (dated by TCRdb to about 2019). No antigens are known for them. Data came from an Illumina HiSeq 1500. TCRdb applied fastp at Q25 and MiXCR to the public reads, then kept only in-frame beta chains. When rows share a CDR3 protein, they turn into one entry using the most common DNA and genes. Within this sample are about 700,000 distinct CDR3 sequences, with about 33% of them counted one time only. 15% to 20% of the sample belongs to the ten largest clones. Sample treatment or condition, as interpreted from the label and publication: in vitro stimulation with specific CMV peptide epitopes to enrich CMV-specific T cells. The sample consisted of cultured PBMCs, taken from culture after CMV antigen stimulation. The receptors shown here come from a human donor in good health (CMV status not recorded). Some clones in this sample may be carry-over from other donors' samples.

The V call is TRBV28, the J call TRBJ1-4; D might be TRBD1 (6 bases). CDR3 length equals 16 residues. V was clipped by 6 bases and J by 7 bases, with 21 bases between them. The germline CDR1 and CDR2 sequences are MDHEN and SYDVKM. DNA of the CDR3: TGTGCCAGCAGCTCGGGGTCGGCCGGGGGCGGTGAAAAACTGTTTTTT. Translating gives CASSSGSAGGGEKLFF. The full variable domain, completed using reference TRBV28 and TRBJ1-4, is DVKVTQSSRYLVKRTGEKVFLECVQDMDHENMFWYRQDPGLGLRLIYFSYDVKMKEKGDIPEGYSVSREKKERFSLILESASTNQTSMYLCASSSGSAGGGEKLFFGSGTQLSVL.

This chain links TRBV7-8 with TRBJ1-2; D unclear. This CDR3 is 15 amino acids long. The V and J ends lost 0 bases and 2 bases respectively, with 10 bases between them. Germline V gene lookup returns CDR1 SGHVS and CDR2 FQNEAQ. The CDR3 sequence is CASSLAQGHNYGYTF. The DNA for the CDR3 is TGTGCCAGCAGCTTAGCGCAAGGGCACAACTATGGCTACACCTTC.

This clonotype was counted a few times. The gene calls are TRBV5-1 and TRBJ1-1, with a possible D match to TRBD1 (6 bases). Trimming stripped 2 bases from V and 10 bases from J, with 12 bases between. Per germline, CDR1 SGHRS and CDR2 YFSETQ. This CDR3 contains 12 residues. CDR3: CASSLPSGVAFF. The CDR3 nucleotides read TGCGCCAGCAGCTTACCGTCAGGGGTAGCTTTCTTT.

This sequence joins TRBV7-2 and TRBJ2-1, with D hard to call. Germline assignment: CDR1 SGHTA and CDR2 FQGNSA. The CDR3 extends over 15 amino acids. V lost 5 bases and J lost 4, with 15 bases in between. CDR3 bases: TGTGCCAGCAGCCTAAAACCGACCGAATACAATGAGCAGTTCTTC. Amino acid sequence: CASSLKPTEYNEQFF. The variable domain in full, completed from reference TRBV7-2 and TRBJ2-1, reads GAGVSQSPSNKVTEKGKDVELRCDPISGHTALYWYRQSLGQGLEFLIYFQGNSAPDKSGLPSDRFSAERTGGSVSTLTIQRTQQEDSAVYLCASSLKPTEYNEQFFGPGTRLTVL.

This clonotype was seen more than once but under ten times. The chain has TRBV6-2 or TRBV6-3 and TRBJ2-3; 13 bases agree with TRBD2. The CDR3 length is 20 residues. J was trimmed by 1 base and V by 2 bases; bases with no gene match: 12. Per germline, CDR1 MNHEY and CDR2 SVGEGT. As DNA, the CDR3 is TGTGCCAGCAGTTACACACTCTCCGGGACTAGCGGGACGGGCACAGATACGCAGTATTTT. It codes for CASSYTLSGTSGTGTDTQYF.

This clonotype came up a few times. CDR3 sequence reads: CASVKGYNEQFF. The CDR3 DNA is TGTGCCAGCGTGAAGGGCTACAATGAGCAGTTCTTC. The chain has TRBV2 and TRBJ2-1, with D hard to call. Germline V gene lookup returns CDR1 SNHLY and CDR2 FYNNEI. Trimming removed 8 bases from V and 3 bases from J, with 8 bases in between. This CDR3 has 12 amino acids.

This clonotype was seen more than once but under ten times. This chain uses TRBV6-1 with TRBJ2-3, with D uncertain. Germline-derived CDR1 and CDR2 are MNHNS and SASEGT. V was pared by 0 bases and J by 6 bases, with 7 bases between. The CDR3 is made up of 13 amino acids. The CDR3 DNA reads TGTGCCAGCAGTGAAGCCCGTGGCGATACGCAGTATTTT. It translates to CASSEARGDTQYF.

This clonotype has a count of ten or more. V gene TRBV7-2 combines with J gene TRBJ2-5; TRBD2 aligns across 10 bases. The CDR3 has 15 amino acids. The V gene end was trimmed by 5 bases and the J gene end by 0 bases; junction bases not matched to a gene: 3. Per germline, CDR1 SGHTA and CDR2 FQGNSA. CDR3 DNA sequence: TGTGCCAGCAGCCAGCGGGGGGGGTACCAAGAGACCCAGTACTTC. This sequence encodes CASSQRGGYQETQYF. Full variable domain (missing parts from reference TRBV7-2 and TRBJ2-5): GAGVSQSPSNKVTEKGKDVELRCDPISGHTALYWYRQSLGQGLEFLIYFQGNSAPDKSGLPSDRFSAERTGGSVSTLTIQRTQQEDSAVYLCASSQRGGYQETQYFGPGTRLLVL.

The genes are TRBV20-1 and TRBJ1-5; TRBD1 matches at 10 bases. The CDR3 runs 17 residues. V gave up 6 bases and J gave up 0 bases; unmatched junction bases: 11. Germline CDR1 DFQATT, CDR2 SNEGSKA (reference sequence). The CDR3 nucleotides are TGCAGTGCCCCTAGGGACAGGGGAGGATATAGCAATCAGCCCCAGCATTTT. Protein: CSAPRDRGGYSNQPQHF.

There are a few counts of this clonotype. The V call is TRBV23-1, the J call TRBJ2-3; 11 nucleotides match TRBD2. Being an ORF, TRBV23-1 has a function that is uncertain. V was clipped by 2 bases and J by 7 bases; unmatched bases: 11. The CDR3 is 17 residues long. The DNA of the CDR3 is TGCGCCAGCAGTCAAGCCGTTCCTAGCGGGGGGCCACATACGCAGTATTTT. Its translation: CASSQAVPSGGPHTQYF.

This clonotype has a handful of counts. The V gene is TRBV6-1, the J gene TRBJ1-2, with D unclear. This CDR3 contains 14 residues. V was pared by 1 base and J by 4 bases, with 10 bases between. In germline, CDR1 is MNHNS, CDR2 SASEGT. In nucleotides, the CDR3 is TGTGCCAGCAGTGAAGGTCTCCGGGGCTATGGCTACACCTTC. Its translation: CASSEGLRGYGYTF.

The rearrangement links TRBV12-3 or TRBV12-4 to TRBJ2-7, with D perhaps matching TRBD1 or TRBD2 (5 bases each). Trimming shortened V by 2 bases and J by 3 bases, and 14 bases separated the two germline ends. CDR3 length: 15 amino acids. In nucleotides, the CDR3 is TGTGCCAGCAGTTTAACCGTCCGGGGCAACTACGAGCAGTACTTC. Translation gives CASSLTVRGNYEQYF.

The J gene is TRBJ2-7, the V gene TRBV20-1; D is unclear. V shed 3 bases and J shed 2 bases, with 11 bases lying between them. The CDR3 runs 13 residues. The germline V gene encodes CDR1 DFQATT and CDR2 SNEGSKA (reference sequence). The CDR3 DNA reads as TGCAGTGCTAGCGGCTGGGAAGCCTACGAGCAGTACTTC. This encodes CSASGWEAYEQYF.

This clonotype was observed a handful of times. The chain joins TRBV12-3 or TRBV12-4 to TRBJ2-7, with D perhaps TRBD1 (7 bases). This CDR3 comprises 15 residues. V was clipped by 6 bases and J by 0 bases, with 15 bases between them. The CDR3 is CASRRGQLSSYEQYF. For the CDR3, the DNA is TGTGCCAGCAGGCGGGGACAGTTGAGCTCCTACGAGCAGTACTTC.

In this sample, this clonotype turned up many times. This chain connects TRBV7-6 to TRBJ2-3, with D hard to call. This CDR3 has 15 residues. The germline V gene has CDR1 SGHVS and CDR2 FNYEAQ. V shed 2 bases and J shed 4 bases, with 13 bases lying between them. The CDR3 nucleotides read TGTGCCAGCAGCTTAAGTAGTTTTGGCGCAGATACGCAGTATTTT. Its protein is CASSLSSFGADTQYF.

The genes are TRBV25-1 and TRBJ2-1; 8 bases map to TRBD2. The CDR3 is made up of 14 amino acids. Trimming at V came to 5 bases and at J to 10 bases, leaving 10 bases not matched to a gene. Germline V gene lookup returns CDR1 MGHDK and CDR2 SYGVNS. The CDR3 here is CASSRGAGVVEQFF. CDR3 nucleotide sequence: TGTGCCAGCAGTCGGGGAGCGGGGGTCGTAGAGCAGTTCTTC. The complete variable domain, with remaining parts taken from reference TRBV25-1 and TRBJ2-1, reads EADIYQTPRYLVIGTGKKITLECSQTMGHDKMYWYQQDPGMELHLIHYSYGVNSTEKGDLSSESTVSRIRTEHFPLTLESARPSHTSQYLCASSRGAGVVEQFFGPGTRLTVL.

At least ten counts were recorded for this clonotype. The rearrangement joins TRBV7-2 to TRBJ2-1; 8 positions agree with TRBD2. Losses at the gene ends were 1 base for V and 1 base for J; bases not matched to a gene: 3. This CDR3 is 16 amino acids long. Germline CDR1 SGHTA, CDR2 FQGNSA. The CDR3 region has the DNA TGTGCCAGCAGCTTAGTAGGCGGGGGGTCCTACAATGAGCAGTTCTTC. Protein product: CASSLVGGGSYNEQFF. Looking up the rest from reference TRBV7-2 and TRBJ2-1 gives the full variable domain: GAGVSQSPSNKVTEKGKDVELRCDPISGHTALYWYRQSLGQGLEFLIYFQGNSAPDKSGLPSDRFSAERTGGSVSTLTIQRTQQEDSAVYLCASSLVGGGSYNEQFFGPGTRLTVL.

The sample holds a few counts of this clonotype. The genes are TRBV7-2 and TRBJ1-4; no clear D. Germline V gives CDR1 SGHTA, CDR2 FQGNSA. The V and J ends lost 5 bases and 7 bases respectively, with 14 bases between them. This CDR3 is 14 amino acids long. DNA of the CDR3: TGTGCCAGCAGCCCCTTGGGAGGGAGTGAAAAACTGTTTTTT. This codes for CASSPLGGSEKLFF. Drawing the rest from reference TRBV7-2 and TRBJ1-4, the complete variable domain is GAGVSQSPSNKVTEKGKDVELRCDPISGHTALYWYRQSLGQGLEFLIYFQGNSAPDKSGLPSDRFSAERTGGSVSTLTIQRTQQEDSAVYLCASSPLGGSEKLFFGSGTQLSVL.

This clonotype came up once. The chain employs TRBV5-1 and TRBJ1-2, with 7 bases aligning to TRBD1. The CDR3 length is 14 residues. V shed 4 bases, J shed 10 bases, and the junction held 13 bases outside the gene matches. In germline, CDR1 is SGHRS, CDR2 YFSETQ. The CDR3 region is CASSPDRQGFSYTF. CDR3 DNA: TGCGCCAGCAGCCCGGATCGACAGGGATTTTCCTACACCTTC.

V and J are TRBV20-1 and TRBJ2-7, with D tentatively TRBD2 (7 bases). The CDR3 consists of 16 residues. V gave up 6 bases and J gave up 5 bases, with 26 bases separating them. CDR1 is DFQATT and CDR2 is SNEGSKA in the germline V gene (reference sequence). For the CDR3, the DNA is TGCAGTGCCCAGAGGGGGGGGAGTGGACCCCTCCACGAGCAGTACTTC. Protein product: CSAQRGGSGPLHEQYF.

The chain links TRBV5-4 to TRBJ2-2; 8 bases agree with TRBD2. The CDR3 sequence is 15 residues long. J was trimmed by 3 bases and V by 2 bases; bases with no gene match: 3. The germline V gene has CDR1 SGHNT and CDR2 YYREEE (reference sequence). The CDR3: CASSFTSGYTGELFF. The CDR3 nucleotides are TGTGCCAGCAGCTTTACTAGCGGATACACCGGGGAGCTGTTTTTT.

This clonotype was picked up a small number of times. CDR3 sequence reads: CASSLVPGILNYGYTF. CDR3 in DNA: TGTGCCAGCAGCTTAGTCCCGGGAATACTTAACTATGGCTACACCTTC. The V and J genes are TRBV7-8 and TRBJ1-2, with D hard to call. The ends were cut back, 1 base at V and 1 base at J, with 13 bases in the middle. The CDR3 is 16 residues long. In germline, CDR1 is SGHVS, CDR2 FQNEAQ. Supplemented by reference TRBV7-8 and TRBJ1-2, the full variable domain reads GAGVSQSPRYKVAKRGQDVALRCDPISGHVSLFWYQQALGQGPEFLTYFQNEAQLDKSGLPSDRFFAERPEGSVSTLKIQRTQQEDSAVYLCASSLVPGILNYGYTFGSGTRLTVV.